One sample yielded the 19 T cell receptor beta chains listed below, sequenced in a study of cytomegalovirus exposure and HLA in healthy donors. A multiplex PCR was run with 60 Vbeta primers and 13 Jbeta primers. Sequencing used immunoSEQ multiplex PCR; TCRdb keeps in-frame clones, though not all of them. The sample has more than 130,000 clones; around 83% are singletons. Material for sequencing was PBMCs. These receptors all stem from a man aged 40-49 years in good health and CMV-seropositive.

This chain joins TRBV7-3 and TRBJ2-7; a possible D gene is TRBD1 (6 bases). CDR3 length equals 15 residues. Trimming pared 6 bases from V and 0 bases from J, leaving 15 bases between. Germline V gives CDR1 SGHTA, CDR2 FQGTGA. The CDR3 loop is CASSSGHNPSYEQYF. The CDR3 DNA follows: TGTGCCAGCAGTTCGGGACATAATCCCTCCTACGAGCAGTACTTC.

The chain has TRBV30 and TRBJ2-2; 7 nucleotides line up with TRBD2. The CDR3 spans 15 residues. V was clipped by 4 bases and J by 0 bases; unmatched bases: 5. Germline V CDR1 and CDR2: GTSNPN, SVGIG (reference sequence). CDR3 protein: CAWTPGGTNTGELFF. DNA of the CDR3: TGTGCCTGGACGCCGGGGGGTACGAACACCGGGGAGCTGTTTTTT.

V and J are TRBV19 and TRBJ1-1; 10 positions match TRBD1. The CDR3 runs to 14 residues. V lost 3 bases, J lost 6 bases, and 4 bases stayed unmatched. CDR1 and CDR2 from the germline V gene are LNHDA and SQIVND (reference sequence). CDR3 bases: TGTGCCAGTAGTATGGGGACAGGGGTCTCTGAAGCTTTCTTT. It specifies CASSMGTGVSEAFF.

The V gene is TRBV10-3, the J gene TRBJ2-1; 13 bases fit TRBD2. The CDR3 covers 13 residues. Germline lookup yields CDR1 ENHRY and CDR2 SYGVKD. Trimming at V came to 3 bases and at J to 13 bases, leaving 3 bases not matched to a gene. CDR3 loop: CAISEGTSGTQFF. CDR3 DNA sequence: TGTGCCATCAGTGAAGGGACTAGCGGGACCCAGTTCTTC.

The V call is TRBV6-1, the J call TRBJ1-5; the match to TRBD1 covers 7 bases. With 4 bases clipped from V and 7 bases from J, the junction kept 10 bases outside the gene matches. Germline V gives CDR1 MNHNS, CDR2 SASEGT. The CDR3 covers 15 residues. For the CDR3, the DNA is TGTGCCAGCAGTGGGTCGACAGGGTCTGACCAGCCCCAGCATTTT. Amino acids: CASSGSTGSDQPQHF.

The chain uses TRBV11-3 and TRBJ2-7, with 14 bases identical to TRBD2. Germline CDR1 reads SGHNT; CDR2 reads YENEEA. This CDR3 has 15 residues. After removal of 4 bases from V and 5 bases from J, the junction contained 4 bases not matched to a gene. Written as DNA, the CDR3 is TGTGCCAGCAGCTCGGGACTAGCGGGAGTAGACGAGCAGTACTTC. It specifies CASSSGLAGVDEQYF.

The chain uses TRBV2 and TRBJ1-5; D not resolved. Per germline, CDR1 SNHLY and CDR2 FYNNEI. The CDR3 runs 13 residues. Trimming took off 6 bases at V and 5 bases at J, with 11 bases between the two ends. Written as DNA, the CDR3 is TGTGCCAGCAGCGACACGTCCGATCAGCCCCAGCATTTT. It encodes CASSDTSDQPQHF.

This chain joins TRBV9 and TRBJ1-3, with D possibly TRBD1 on 5 matching bases. The germline V and J ends were trimmed by 4 bases and 0 bases, with 14 bases remaining between them. This CDR3 is 16 amino acids long. Germline V gene lookup returns CDR1 SGDLS and CDR2 YYNGEE. The CDR3 DNA sequence: TGTGCCAGCAGCACCAAAACAGGTTTCTCTGGAAACACCATATATTTT. Its protein product is CASSTKTGFSGNTIYF.

The chain combines TRBV18 with TRBJ2-3, with 8 bases fitting TRBD1. CDR1 is KGHSH, CDR2 LQKENI, per germline. CDR3 length: 14 residues. V was pared by 8 bases and J by 0 bases, with 4 bases of the junction left unmatched. The CDR3 reads CASKGQGSTDTQYF. The CDR3 coding sequence is TGTGCCAGCAAAGGACAGGGCAGCACAGATACGCAGTATTTT.

J is TRBJ2-5 and V is TRBV6-1, with 9 nucleotides matching TRBD2. V lost 6 bases, J lost 5 bases, and 10 bases stayed unmatched. Per germline, CDR1 MNHNS and CDR2 SASEGT. This CDR3 has 15 amino acids. CDR3 amino acids: CASSLSRGGQETQYF. CDR3 sequence (DNA): TGTGCCAGCAGCCTTTCGCGGGGGGGGCAGGAGACCCAGTACTTC.

This clone was counted between two and nine times. The chain recombines TRBV5-1 with TRBJ1-3; the D gene is possibly TRBD1 (5 bases). CDR3 length: 15 residues. V lost 7 bases and J 0 bases, leaving 14 bases between the germline ends. Germline V gene lookup returns CDR1 SGHRS and CDR2 YFSETQ. CDR3 coding DNA: TGCGCCAGCGGCGGGGACGGGAACTCTGGAAACACCATATATTTT. Translating gives CASGGDGNSGNTIYF.

The chain couples TRBV5-1 to TRBJ2-7; 7 bases are shared with TRBD1. The CDR3 is 15 residues long. Germline CDR1 is SGHRS and CDR2 is YFSETQ. Germline trimming cut 0 bases from V and 2 bases from J; bases unmatched to any gene: 5. The CDR3 nucleotides read TGCGCCAGCAGCTTGGGAGCAGGGGGACCCTACGAGCAGTACTTC. This sequence encodes CASSLGAGGPYEQYF.

As concerns this clone: One end of the junction does not line up with germline, which may come from a read error. J is TRBJ2-5 and V is TRBV7-9; TRBD2 aligns across 8 bases. This CDR3 has 16 amino acids. CDR1 SEHNR and CDR2 FQNEAQ come from the germline V gene (reference sequence). In nucleotides, the CDR3 is TGTTCCAGCAGCTTCCTAGCGGGCCGGGGTTTGGAGACCCAGTACTTC. This codes for CSSSFLAGRGLETQYF. Together with reference TRBV7-9 and TRBJ2-5, the CDR3 gives the full variable domain: DTGVSQNPRHKITKRGQNVTFRCDPISEHNRLYWYRQTLGQGPEFLTYFQNEAQLEKSRLLSDRFSAERPKGSFSTLEIQRTEQGDSAMYLCSSSFLAGRGLETQYFGPGTRLLVL.

V and J are TRBV5-1 and TRBJ1-1; D uncertain. There are 14 residues in the CDR3. Trimming pared 0 bases from V and 8 bases from J, leaving 14 bases between. In germline, CDR1 is SGHRS, CDR2 YFSETQ. DNA of the CDR3: TGCGCCAGCAGCTTGGCCGGGATATTGGACGAAGCTTTCTTT. It encodes CASSLAGILDEAFF.

This clone was observed a handful of times. The chain has TRBV5-1 and TRBJ1-4; D unclear. The CDR3 consists of 17 residues. V was cut by 4 bases and J by 3 bases, with 19 bases left in between. Germline V gene lookup returns CDR1 SGHRS and CDR2 YFSETQ. CDR3 sequence reads: CASSPGLLEGSNEKLFF. The DNA for the CDR3 is TGCGCCAGCAGCCCGGGGTTGTTAGAAGGGTCTAATGAAAAACTGTTTTTT.

The chain joins TRBV7-2 to TRBJ2-1; 7 bases agree with TRBD2. CDR1 SGHTA and CDR2 FQGNSA come from the germline V gene. This CDR3 region has 15 residues. The V gene end was trimmed by 7 bases and the J gene end by 0 bases; junction bases not matched to a gene: 6. CDR3 nucleotide sequence: TGTGCCAGCATCTCGCGGGGGTTCTCCTACAATGAGCAGTTCTTC. Protein: CASISRGFSYNEQFF.

In DNA form, the CDR3 reads TGTGCCTGGAGTGAAACAGGGGGCGCAGATACGCAGTATTTT. This gives the protein CAWSETGGADTQYF. This chain links TRBV30 with TRBJ2-3; 9 bases are a match to TRBD1. Per the germline V gene, CDR1 is GTSNPN and CDR2 is SVGIG (reference sequence). The CDR3 is made up of 14 amino acids. J gave up 4 bases and V 1 base, and 3 bases lay outside the gene matches. The full variable domain, completed using reference TRBV30 and TRBJ2-3, is SQTIHQWPATLVQPVGSPLSLECTVEGTSNPNLYWYRQAAGRGLQLLFYSVGIGQISSEVPQNLSASRPQDRQFILSSKKLLLSDSGFYLCAWSETGGADTQYFGPGTRLTVL.

The chain recombines TRBV7-6 with TRBJ2-7; D is uncertain. This CDR3 comprises 15 residues. Germline loops: CDR1 SGHVS, CDR2 FNYEAQ. The V end was cut by 1 base, the J end by 0 bases, with 10 bases between. This CDR3 is CASSLGAANSYEQYF. CDR3 in DNA: TGTGCCAGCAGCTTAGGGGCCGCGAACTCCTACGAGCAGTACTTC.

The chain carries TRBV10-3 and TRBJ1-5, with D possibly matching TRBD1 (6 bases). Germline V gene lookup returns CDR1 ENHRY and CDR2 SYGVKD. Trimming took 5 bases from V and 7 from J, leaving 12 bases between them. This CDR3 has 13 amino acids. The CDR3 protein is CAISTGLYQPQHF. CDR3 coding DNA: TGTGCCATCAGTACAGGGTTGTACCAGCCCCAGCATTTT.